A selection of T cell receptor beta chains follows, all from one sample in a study of blood T cell repertoires in COVID-19. Clones were read by immunoSEQ multiplex PCR, and TCRdb kept only the in-frame ones, dropping some. The data hold 300,000 to 400,000 clones, with around nine tenths observed a single time. Sequenced input: peripheral blood. Receptor source: a woman younger than 35 who had recovered from COVID-19. Both conserved end residues are part of each CDR3. The D gene is left open where the match is weak. Not all rows give a size; the values are once, few, many and, for expanded clones, a class.

clone_size	v_call	d_call	j_call	cdr3_aa	cdr3_nt
.	TRBV5-1	.	TRBJ2-5	CASSLDLGAETQYF	TGCGCCAGCAGCTTGGATCTGGGGGCAGAGACCCAGTACTTC
.	TRBV9	.	TRBJ2-2	CASSLRSSTGELFF	TGTGCCAGCAGCTTGAGGTCTAGCACCGGGGAGCTGTTTTTT
.	TRBV19	TRBD2	TRBJ2-1	CASSLSGRGDEQFF	TGTGCCAGTAGTCTTAGCGGGAGGGGTGATGAGCAGTTCTTC
.	TRBV5-8	TRBD1	TRBJ1-6	CASLGPGQLSSYNSPLHF	TGTGCCAGCCTGGGACCGGGACAGCTGAGCTCCTATAATTCACCCCTCCACTTT
.	TRBV4-3	TRBD2	TRBJ2-2	CASSRGLAYSTGELFF	TGCGCCAGCAGCCGAGGACTAGCGTATAGCACCGGGGAGCTGTTTTTT
.	TRBV7-2	TRBD1	TRBJ1-5	CASSFDRGGQPQHF	TGTGCCAGCAGCTTCGACAGGGGTGGTCAGCCCCAGCATTTT
.	TRBV6-2/TRBV6-3	.	TRBJ2-2	CASSPSDRYTGELFF	TGTGCCAGCAGCCCCTCGGACAGATACACCGGGGAGCTGTTTTTT
.	TRBV5-6	TRBD1	TRBJ1-2	CASSWDRGPRYGYTF	TGTGCCAGCAGCTGGGACAGGGGGCCCCGCTATGGCTACACCTTC
.	TRBV25-1	TRBD2	TRBJ2-1	CASSEIAGGPRNEQFF	TGTGCCAGCAGTGAGATAGCGGGAGGGCCTCGGAATGAGCAGTTCTTC
.	TRBV7-8	TRBD1	TRBJ1-6	CASSFFDPQGGFSPLHF	TGTGCCAGCAGCTTTTTTGACCCCCAGGGGGGTTTCTCACCCCTCCACTTT
.	TRBV18	TRBD1	TRBJ2-1	CASSPPTGGLSNEQFF	TGTGCCAGCTCACCACCAACAGGGGGCTTATCGAATGAGCAGTTCTTC
.	TRBV29-1	.	TRBJ2-5	CSVVASLPRETQYF	TGCAGCGTTGTGGCATCCCTTCCTCGAGAGACCCAGTACTTC
few	TRBV12-5	.	TRBJ2-5	CASGSSQAGPGLGETQYF	TGTGCTAGTGGTTCCTCCCAAGCCGGGCCGGGGTTAGGGGAGACCCAGTACTTC
.	TRBV30	.	TRBJ1-1	CAWKRLRGTEAFF	TGTGCCTGGAAGCGCCTTAGGGGCACTGAAGCTTTCTTT
.	TRBV5-4	.	TRBJ1-1	CASSPGGVFGRRTEAFF	TGTGCCAGCAGCCCCGGGGGGGTTTTTGGGCGACGGACTGAAGCTTTCTTT
.	TRBV30	.	TRBJ1-5	CAWSVQVRGWQPQHF	TGTGCCTGGAGTGTACAAGTAAGGGGTTGGCAGCCCCAGCATTTT
.	TRBV30	.	TRBJ1-4	CAWGTITDREKLFF	TGTGCCTGGGGAACTATCACCGATCGGGAAAAACTGTTTTTT
.	TRBV9	.	TRBJ1-4	CASSVGWQGEKLFF	TGTGCCAGCAGCGTAGGGTGGCAGGGAGAAAAACTGTTTTTT
.	TRBV7-8	TRBD2	TRBJ2-3	CASSLARGLAASTDTQYF	TGTGCCAGCAGCTTAGCGCGAGGACTAGCGGCTAGCACAGATACGCAGTATTTT
once	TRBV5-1	.	TRBJ1-1	CASSLDGQNTEAFF	TGCGCCAGCAGCTTGGACGGACAGAACACTGAAGCTTTCTTT
few	TRBV4-1	TRBD1	TRBJ2-2	CASSQASVGGGNTGELFF	TGCGCCAGCAGCCAAGCCTCTGTAGGGGGCGGGAACACCGGGGAGCTGTTTTTT
.	TRBV19	.	TRBJ1-1	CASSTSSLGGPTAGAFF	TGTGCCAGTAGTACATCATCACTCGGGGGACCCACCGCGGGAGCTTTCTTT
once	TRBV10-3	TRBD1	TRBJ1-1	CAISDSRTGDTEAFF	TGTGCCATCAGTGACTCAAGGACAGGGGACACTGAAGCTTTCTTT